The 19 T cell receptor beta chains presented below share a single source sample, sequenced in a study of blood T cell repertoires in COVID-19. Profiled with immunoSEQ multiplex PCR; TCRdb holds only in-frame clones, not every one. The sample records approximately 210,000 clones, about 90% being singletons. Source material: peripheral blood. Receptors originate from a man aged 40-49 years with active or convalescent COVID-19.

J is TRBJ2-1 and V is TRBV2; D is possibly TRBD1 (5 bases). Per germline, CDR1 SNHLY and CDR2 FYNNEI. The CDR3 has 15 residues. Trimming took 6 bases from V and 3 from J, leaving 15 bases between them. CDR3 in DNA: TGTGCCAGCAGGGCTGTACAGGATTACTACAATGAGCAGTTCTTC. Protein: CASRAVQDYYNEQFF.

V gene TRBV4-1 combines with J gene TRBJ2-1, with 8 bases matching TRBD1. Germline CDR1 reads MGHRA; CDR2 reads YSYEKL. Trimming cost V 0 bases and J 4 bases; bases outside gene matches: 11. The CDR3 is 18 amino acids. The CDR3 sequence: CASSQDTLGQESYNEQFF. The CDR3 DNA reads as TGCGCCAGCAGCCAAGATACACTGGGACAGGAATCATACAATGAGCAGTTCTTC.

The chain is built from TRBV28 and TRBJ1-2; 8 nucleotides agree with TRBD1. The CDR3 totals 13 residues. Trimming at V came to 6 bases and at J to 5 bases, leaving 5 bases not matched to a gene. Germline V lookup: CDR1 MDHEN, CDR2 SYDVKM. The CDR3 nucleotides read TGTGCCAGCAGGGGGACAGGTGTATATGGCTACACCTTC. Encoded protein: CASRGTGVYGYTF.

For the CDR3, the DNA is TGTGCCAGCAGGTCCCTGGGGGGACAGGGGTATGGCTACACCTTC. It is translated as CASRSLGGQGYGYTF. J is TRBJ1-2 and V is TRBV25-1; 10 positions match TRBD1. Germline CDR1 reads MGHDK; CDR2 reads SYGVNS. With 6 bases clipped from V and 5 bases from J, the junction kept 9 bases outside the gene matches. This CDR3 contains 15 residues.

The chain links TRBV6-2 or TRBV6-3 to TRBJ2-1; 9 bases agree with TRBD2. The CDR3 sequence is 19 residues long. Germline V gives CDR1 MNHEY, CDR2 SVGEGT. Trimming removed 2 bases from V and 1 base from J; junction bases left unmatched: 12. The CDR3 region is CASSYPSGDSERSYNEQFF. The CDR3 DNA follows: TGTGCCAGCAGTTACCCTAGCGGGGACTCCGAGCGATCCTACAATGAGCAGTTCTTC.

The CDR3 DNA is TGTGCCAGCAGCTTAGTTACAGGGTATAACGAGCAGTACTTC. Translated, it gives CASSLVTGYNEQYF. The chain combines TRBV7-8 with TRBJ2-7, with TRBD1 as a possible D gene (6 bases). V was pared by 1 base and J by 5 bases, with 12 bases between. Germline V gene lookup returns CDR1 SGHVS and CDR2 FQNEAQ. CDR3 size: 14 residues.

CDR3 sequence (DNA): TGTGCCAGCAGCCCAAGCGGGGGGGTTCCGACAGATACGCAGTATTTT. Translating gives CASSPSGGVPTDTQYF. The chain uses TRBV3-1 (or the pseudogene TRBV3-2) and TRBJ2-3; the match to TRBD2 covers 10 bases. Trimming removed 4 bases from V and 3 bases from J; junction bases left unmatched: 7. Germline V gene lookup returns CDR1 LGHDT and CDR2 YNNKEL (reference sequence). CDR3 length: 16 residues.

The J gene is TRBJ2-7, the V gene TRBV28; 9 bases map to TRBD1. CDR1 and CDR2 from the germline V gene are MDHEN and SYDVKM. This CDR3 region has 13 residues. Losses at the gene ends were 5 bases for V and 7 bases for J; bases not matched to a gene: 6. The CDR3 loop reads CASSGQGTGEQYF. In DNA, the CDR3 is TGTGCCAGCAGTGGACAGGGGACGGGGGAGCAGTACTTC.

This chain connects TRBV5-1 to TRBJ2-7, with D perhaps TRBD1 (6 bases). The CDR3 runs 16 residues. The germline V gene encodes CDR1 SGHRS and CDR2 YFSETQ. Trimming left V 4 bases short and J 7 bases short, with 24 bases between. The DNA of the CDR3 is TGCGCCAGCAGCGCATACAGGGAGTTTAATCCCGGGGAGCAGTACTTC. Translation gives CASSAYREFNPGEQYF.

V usage is TRBV5-5 and J usage is TRBJ2-1, with 8 bases lining up with TRBD2. V lost 2 bases to trimming and J lost 7 bases; unmatched junction nucleotides: 8. CDR1 and CDR2 from the germline V gene are SGHKS and YYEKEE (reference sequence). This CDR3 has 15 residues. CDR3 sequence reads: CASSLSGPGGNEQFF. The CDR3 DNA reads as TGTGCCAGCAGCTTATCCGGCCCGGGGGGGAATGAGCAGTTCTTC.

This rearrangement joins TRBV12-3 or TRBV12-4 to TRBJ2-6; the D gene is possibly TRBD1 (5 bases). Trimming stripped 7 bases from V and 5 bases from J, with 6 bases between. The CDR3 spans 12 residues. The CDR3 bases are TGTGCCAGCAACAGGAGGGCCAACGTCCTGACTTTC. This translates into CASNRRANVLTF.

This chain connects TRBV12-3 or TRBV12-4 to TRBJ1-1, with unresolved D. Trimming shortened V by 6 bases and J by 0 bases, and 8 bases separated the two germline ends. The CDR3 has 13 residues. DNA of the CDR3: TGTGCCAGCAGCCTAGGAGTGAACACTGAAGCTTTCTTT. Its protein product is CASSLGVNTEAFF.

The chain has TRBV5-1 and TRBJ1-2; D not resolved. The germline CDR1 and CDR2 sequences are SGHRS and YFSETQ. The CDR3 is 16 amino acids. V lost 4 bases and J lost 4, with 20 bases in between. Here the CDR3 DNA reads TGCGCCAGCAGCGTAAATTCCCAGACATCACCCTATGGCTACACCTTC. Encoded protein: CASSVNSQTSPYGYTF.

This chain connects TRBV5-1 to TRBJ1-1; TRBD1 agrees at 9 bases. This CDR3 region has 13 residues. The V gene's germline CDR1 is SGHRS and CDR2 YFSETQ. Trimming took 3 bases from V and 7 from J; bases not matched to a gene: 4. The CDR3 loop reads CASSSPDRGEAFF. As DNA, the CDR3 is TGCGCCAGCAGCTCTCCGGACAGGGGTGAAGCTTTCTTT.

This clone showed up just a few times. The CDR3 loop reads CASSLGGTGGFQPQHF. The CDR3 bases are TGTGCCAGCAGTTTAGGGGGGACAGGGGGTTTTCAGCCCCAGCATTTT. The chain carries TRBV28 and TRBJ1-5, with 11 bases that match TRBD1. Germline-derived CDR1 and CDR2 are MDHEN and SYDVKM. The V and J ends lost 2 bases and 6 bases, in that order; junction bases with no gene match: 6. CDR3 size: 16 residues.

The V gene is TRBV19, the J gene TRBJ2-1; weak D call: TRBD2 (6 bases). The CDR3 is 12 amino acids. V lost 3 bases and J 7 bases, leaving 7 bases between the germline ends. Germline V lookup: CDR1 LNHDA, CDR2 SQIVND (reference sequence). The CDR3 loop reads CASSMAGNEQFF. The CDR3 DNA follows: TGTGCCAGTAGTATGGCGGGGAATGAGCAGTTCTTC.

V and J are TRBV30 and TRBJ2-4; possibly TRBD1 for D (5 bases). The germline gives CDR1 GTSNPN, CDR2 SVGIG (reference sequence). The CDR3 is 12 amino acids. V dropped 0 bases and J dropped 7 bases, with 7 bases sitting between them. The CDR3: CAWSVKGNIQYF. The CDR3 DNA reads TGTGCCTGGAGTGTGAAGGGGAACATTCAGTACTTC. Supplemented by reference TRBV30 and TRBJ2-4, the full variable domain reads SQTIHQWPATLVQPVGSPLSLECTVEGTSNPNLYWYRQAAGRGLQLLFYSVGIGQISSEVPQNLSASRPQDRQFILSSKKLLLSDSGFYLCAWSVKGNIQYFGAGTRLSVL.

The gene calls are TRBV24-1 and TRBJ1-1; a possible D gene is TRBD1 (6 bases). Trimming left V 7 bases short and J 1 base short, with 9 bases between. CDR1 KGHDR and CDR2 SFDVKD come from the germline V gene. This CDR3 is built from 13 residues. This CDR3 reads CATRGTWNTEAFF. In nucleotides, the CDR3 is TGTGCCACCAGGGGGACATGGAACACTGAAGCTTTCTTT.

This chain connects TRBV14 to TRBJ2-2; 7 positions match TRBD1. V shed 3 bases, J shed 3 bases, and the junction held 10 bases outside the gene matches. CDR1 SGHDN and CDR2 FVKESK come from the germline V gene. The length of the CDR3 is 17 residues. The CDR3 is CASSHNRGIGYTGELFF. CDR3 DNA: TGTGCCAGCAGCCACAACAGGGGTATCGGGTACACCGGGGAGCTGTTTTTT.